The rows below give T cell receptor beta chains drawn from one sample of a study of T cells in Graves' hyperthyroidism and ophthalmopathy. TCRdb fed the multiplex PCR reads into MiXCR, producing one record per CDR3 protein. The sample consists of some 440,000 distinct CDR3 sequences, 15% to 18% of them appearing once. The sample taken for sequencing was blood. The source of these receptors is a woman between 18 and 29 years old with Graves' hyperthyroidism. Each CDR3 is given with its conserved first and last residue. The D gene is left open where the match is weak. Size is stated for part of the rows, as once, few or many counts, or as a class when the clone is expanded.

v_gene	j_gene	d_gene	abundance	CDR3aa	CDR3nt
TRBV11-1	TRBJ2-1	TRBD1	many	CASTGDRGRGVERNEQFF	TGTGCCAGCACCGGGGACAGGGGGCGTGGGGTAGAGAGGAATGAGCAGTTCTTC
TRBV11-2	TRBJ2-7	NA	many	CASSFSQALGYEQYF	TGTGCCAGCAGCTTTTCTCAAGCCCTGGGGTACGAGCAGTACTTC
TRBV27	TRBJ2-1	NA	many	CASSFGRRSYNEQFF	TGTGCCAGCTCTTTTGGCAGAAGGTCCTACAATGAGCAGTTCTTC
TRBV12-3/TRBV12-4	TRBJ2-7	NA	NA	CASRATGGGYEQYF	TGTGCCAGCAGGGCCACAGGGGGGGGTTACGAGCAGTACTTC
TRBV5-6	TRBJ2-3	NA	NA	CASSFDSLSTDTQYF	TGTGCCAGCAGCTTCGACAGCCTTAGCACAGATACGCAGTATTTT
TRBV7-9	TRBJ1-2	TRBD1	many	CASSSGQGGYGYTF	TGTGCCAGCAGCTCCGGACAGGGCGGGTATGGCTACACCTTC
TRBV6-1	TRBJ2-1	TRBD2	NA	CASSTPGLAGWGRGGNEQFF	TGTGCCAGCAGTACACCGGGACTAGCGGGCTGGGGGAGAGGAGGGAATGAGCAGTTCTTC
TRBV7-8	TRBJ2-7	NA	many	CASSLFYEQYF	TGTGCCAGCAGCTTATTCTACGAGCAGTACTTC
TRBV20-1	TRBJ1-4	NA	many	CSARTGRSGKLFF	TGCAGTGCTAGGACCGGGCGCTCAGGAAAACTGTTTTTT
TRBV7-9	TRBJ2-2	NA	many	CASSLAGGELFF	TGTGCCAGCAGCTTAGCTGGCGGGGAGCTGTTTTTT
TRBV20-1	TRBJ1-1	NA	many	CSARGDYGTEAFF	TGCAGTGCTAGAGGGGACTATGGGACTGAAGCTTTCTTT
TRBV2	TRBJ2-1	TRBD1	many	CASSSGQGSYNEQFF	TGTGCCAGCAGTTCAGGACAGGGATCCTACAATGAGCAGTTCTTC
TRBV5-1	TRBJ2-6	TRBD1	NA	CASAGTGTSGANVLTF	TGCGCCAGCGCGGGGACAGGGACCTCTGGGGCCAACGTCCTGACTTTC
TRBV28	TRBJ2-7	NA	many	CASSLGREFAYEQYF	TGTGCCAGCAGTTTGGGCAGGGAGTTCGCCTACGAGCAGTACTTC
TRBV29-1	TRBJ1-1	NA	many	CSVEKRPNTEAFF	TGCAGCGTTGAGAAAAGGCCGAACACTGAAGCTTTCTTT
TRBV14	TRBJ1-4	NA	NA	CASSQRGATNEKLFF	TGTGCCAGCAGCCAAAGAGGGGCAACTAATGAAAAACTGTTTTTT
TRBV18	TRBJ2-2	TRBD2	NA	CASSRPAGENTGELFF	TGTGCCAGCTCAAGACCAGCGGGAGAGAACACCGGGGAGCTGTTTTTT
TRBV2	TRBJ1-2	TRBD1	many	CASSGDSQLYGYTF	TGTGCCAGCAGTGGGGACAGCCAACTCTATGGCTACACCTTC
TRBV6-2/TRBV6-3	TRBJ2-7	NA	many	CASHSAGTYEQYF	TGTGCCAGCCACTCGGCGGGTACCTACGAGCAGTACTTC
TRBV20-1	TRBJ1-6	NA	few	CSASPPGARNSPLHF	TGCAGTGCTAGCCCTCCGGGGGCACGGAATTCACCCCTCCACTTT
TRBV7-9	TRBJ2-2	NA	NA	CASSVSSQTAGELFF	TGTGCCAGCAGCGTCTCCTCGCAGACGGCCGGGGAGCTGTTTTTT
TRBV7-2	TRBJ1-1	NA	many	CASSSRRQYTEAFF	TGTGCCAGCAGCAGCAGACGACAGTACACTGAAGCTTTCTTT
TRBV7-2	TRBJ2-2	TRBD2	NA	CASSSTGTSAGGLFF	TGTGCCAGCAGTTCAACCGGGACTAGCGCCGGGGGGCTGTTTTTT
TRBV4-1	TRBJ2-1	NA	NA	CASSQVFNEQFF	TGCGCCAGCAGCCAAGTTTTTAATGAGCAGTTCTTC
TRBV5-1	TRBJ2-3	TRBD1	many	CASSSDRPTDTQYF	TGCGCCAGCAGCTCGGACAGGCCAACAGATACGCAGTATTTT
TRBV19	TRBJ2-3	TRBD1	many	CASSLTGGYGDTQYF	TGTGCCAGTAGTCTTACAGGGGGCTACGGAGATACGCAGTATTTT
TRBV7-9	TRBJ1-1	TRBD1	few	CASSPGQGRARGAFF	TGTGCCAGCAGCCCAGGACAGGGACGTGCTCGCGGGGCTTTCTTT
TRBV27	TRBJ2-7	TRBD1	NA	CASKQIGGRTYEQYF	TGTGCCAGCAAACAAATAGGGGGCCGGACCTACGAGCAGTACTTC
TRBV20-1	TRBJ1-1	NA	many	CSAPGVTEAFF	TGCAGTGCCCCAGGGGTGACTGAAGCTTTCTTT
TRBV4-1	TRBJ2-3	NA	few	CASRRGGTTDTQYF	TGCGCCAGCCGCCGAGGCGGGACAACAGATACGCAGTATTTT
TRBV10-3	TRBJ1-1	NA	many	CAISEQGILYTEAFF	TGTGCCATCAGTGAGCAGGGGATATTGTACACTGAAGCTTTCTTT
TRBV6-5	TRBJ1-2	NA	many	CASSYSVSNYGYTF	TGTGCCAGCAGTTACTCGGTGTCAAACTATGGCTACACCTTC
TRBV9	TRBJ2-7	TRBD2	many	CASSPGAGGVYEQYF	TGTGCCAGCAGCCCCGGGGCGGGGGGCGTCTACGAGCAGTACTTC
TRBV3-1	TRBJ1-1	TRBD1	few	CASSQDWPSTGQGMLNTEAFF	TGTGCCAGCAGCCAAGATTGGCCGAGTACGGGACAGGGAATGTTGAACACTGAAGCTTTCTTT
TRBV20-1	TRBJ2-7	TRBD2	many	CSAQTSGGSYEQYF	TGCAGTGCTCAGACTAGCGGGGGATCCTACGAGCAGTACTTC
TRBV3-1	TRBJ1-2	TRBD1	many	CASSQEILPTGSDGYTF	TGTGCCAGCAGCCAAGAAATTCTTCCGACAGGGTCGGATGGCTACACCTTC
TRBV12-3/TRBV12-4	TRBJ2-4	TRBD2	many	CASSSGTSGGIAKNIQYF	TGTGCCAGCAGTTCCGGGACTAGCGGGGGGATAGCCAAAAACATTCAGTACTTC
TRBV6-2/TRBV6-3	TRBJ1-2	NA	NA	CASSYSATRSGYTF	TGTGCCAGCAGTTACTCCGCGACGCGTTCGGGCTACACCTTC
TRBV10-3	TRBJ2-5	NA	many	CAISELETQYF	TGTGCCATCAGTGAGTTGGAGACCCAGTACTTC
TRBV24-1	TRBJ1-3	NA	few	CATSDGYSSADTIYF	TGTGCCACCAGTGATGGGTACTCCTCGGCGGACACCATATATTTT
TRBV5-1	TRBJ2-3	TRBD2	many	CASSGGLAPRGDTDTQYF	TGCGCCAGCAGCGGGGGACTAGCCCCCAGGGGCGACACAGATACGCAGTATTTT
TRBV5-1	TRBJ2-1	TRBD2	NA	CASSWGLAGDYNEQFF	TGCGCCAGCAGCTGGGGTCTAGCGGGAGACTACAATGAGCAGTTCTTC
TRBV12-3/TRBV12-4	TRBJ2-1	TRBD1	many	CASSLDRGLNEQFF	TGTGCCAGCAGCCTCGACAGGGGACTCAATGAGCAGTTCTTC
TRBV7-9	TRBJ2-2	NA	few	CASSLSTGSNTGELFF	TGTGCCAGCAGCTTGAGCACAGGGTCGAACACCGGGGAGCTGTTTTTT
TRBV20-1	TRBJ2-7	NA	few	CSARVGVYEQYF	TGCAGTGCTAGAGTCGGGGTCTACGAGCAGTACTTC